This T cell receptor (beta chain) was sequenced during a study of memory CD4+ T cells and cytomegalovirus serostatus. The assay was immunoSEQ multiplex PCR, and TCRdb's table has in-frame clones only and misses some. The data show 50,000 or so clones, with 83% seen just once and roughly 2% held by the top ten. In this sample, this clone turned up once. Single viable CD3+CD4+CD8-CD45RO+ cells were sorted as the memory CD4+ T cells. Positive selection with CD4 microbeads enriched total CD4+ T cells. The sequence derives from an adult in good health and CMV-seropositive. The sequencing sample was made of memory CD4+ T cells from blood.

The CDR3 nucleotides are TGTGCCAGCAGCCCCAGCGGAGCCAACACCGGGGAGCTGTTTTTT. This codes for CASSPSGANTGELFF. The V call is TRBV7-3, the J call TRBJ2-2; D perhaps matches TRBD2 (5 bases). The length of the CDR3 is 15 residues. V was pared by 5 bases and J by 2 bases, with 12 bases between. The V gene's germline CDR1 is SGHTA and CDR2 FQGTGA. Variable domain in full (rest from reference TRBV7-3 and TRBJ2-2): GAGVSQTPSNKVTEKGKYVELRCDPISGHTALYWYRQSLGQGPEFLIYFQGTGAADDSGLPNDRFFAVRPEGSVSTLKIQRTERGDSAVYLCASSPSGANTGELFFGEGSRLTVL.